The present T cell receptor (beta chain) was sequenced within a study of T-cell memory formation after mild COVID-19. This clonotype was counted only a few times. TCRdb analysed the 5' RACE reads with MiXCR anew, one entry per CDR3 protein. Found here are 150,000 to 200,000 distinct CDR3 sequences, 25% to 40% of them singletons; the top ten hold more than 10%. From germline, CDR1 is SGHRS and CDR2 YFSETQ. The CDR3 has 16 amino acids. V shed 4 bases, J shed 6 bases, and the junction held 12 bases outside the gene matches. This chain links TRBV5-1 with TRBJ2-5; 10 nucleotides line up with TRBD1. The clonotype comes from an adult woman who had mild COVID-19 (a few samples of this study predate the infection). Cell type and time point are not known. The sample taken for sequencing was PBMCs or a T cell subset sorted from them (not recorded which). The CDR3 loop reads CASSTTGGADSKTQYF. The CDR3 nucleotides are TGCGCCAGCAGCACGACAGGGGGCGCGGATAGTAAGACCCAGTACTTC.